The 13 T cell receptor beta chains in this list originate from one sample, sequenced in a study of a mutant IDH1 vaccine in newly diagnosed glioma. The antigens these receptors bind are not known. Assay used: immunoSEQ multiplex PCR; TCRdb lists only in-frame clones, some missing. Of 60,000 to 75,000 clones detected, 70% to 90% appear once; the ten largest clones hold roughly 2%. Time point given: week 35, safety follow-up. The content of each vaccine dose was 300 ug of mutant IDH1 20-mer peptide, and topical imiquimod accompanied it. This specimen consisted of PBMCs, obtained from a glioma patient whose treatment included an IDH1 peptide vaccine. These receptors all come from a man aged 25 to 45 with glioma.

V is TRBV27 and J is TRBJ2-5; 7 bases are shared with TRBD2. V dropped 4 bases and J dropped 1; count of bases not matched to a gene: 9. The CDR3 runs 16 residues. Germline assignment: CDR1 MNHEY and CDR2 SMNVEV (reference sequence). This CDR3 is CASSSVGAGTQETQYF. The CDR3 DNA reads as TGTGCCAGCAGTTCGGTCGGAGCGGGGACCCAAGAGACCCAGTACTTC.

This clone came up a few times. The chain combines TRBV2 with TRBJ2-7, with D hard to call. Germline V gives CDR1 SNHLY, CDR2 FYNNEI. This CDR3 contains 11 residues. Deletions cut 6 bases from V and 4 bases from J, with 7 bases between. The CDR3 region is CASRVPYEQYF. CDR3 nucleotide sequence: TGTGCCAGCAGGGTACCATACGAGCAGTACTTC.

This clone came up once. The CDR3 coding sequence is TGTGCCTATGGACAGTTTTTTAACTATGGCTACACCTTC. This sequence encodes CAYGQFFNYGYTF. The chain combines TRBV30 with TRBJ1-2; tentative D call: TRBD1 (6 bases). Trimming removed 7 bases at V and 1 base at J, with 13 bases between. Looked up from germline, CDR1 is GTSNPN and CDR2 is SVGIG (reference sequence). This CDR3 comprises 13 residues. Together with reference TRBV30 and TRBJ1-2, the CDR3 gives the full variable domain: SQTIHQWPATLVQPVGSPLSLECTVEGTSNPNLYWYRQAAGRGLQLLFYSVGIGQISSEVPQNLSASRPQDRQFILSSKKLLLSDSGFYLCAYGQFFNYGYTFGSGTRLTVV.

The CDR3 region is CASSLGKTGETQYF. The CDR3 region has the DNA TGTGCCAGCAGCTTAGGGAAGACAGGGGAGACCCAGTACTTC. The V and J genes are TRBV7-8 and TRBJ2-5, with TRBD1 identical over 7 bases. Germline V gene sequence: CDR1 SGHVS, CDR2 FQNEAQ. The ends lost 1 base at V and 5 bases at J; junction bases unmatched: 4. The CDR3 totals 14 residues.

The CDR3 region has the DNA TGTGCCAGCAGTGAAGCGGACGGGGCGGCTGGGGCCAACGTCCTGACTTTC. It translates to CASSEADGAAGANVLTF. The gene calls are TRBV6-1 and TRBJ2-6; tentatively, D is TRBD1 or TRBD2 (5 bases each). V was shortened by 0 bases and J by 2 bases, with 11 bases between the two germline ends. There are 17 residues in the CDR3. CDR1 MNHNS and CDR2 SASEGT come from the germline V gene.

The chain has TRBV11-2 and TRBJ1-3; D unresolved. With 5 bases removed from V and 2 bases from J, the gap between germline ends came to 13 bases. Germline-derived CDR1 and CDR2 are SGHAT and FQNNGV. The CDR3 consists of 15 residues. CDR3 amino acids: CASSKTVDPGNTIYF. In DNA, the CDR3 is TGTGCCAGCAGCAAAACGGTAGACCCTGGAAACACCATATATTTT.

V usage is TRBV28 and J usage is TRBJ2-5, with TRBD1 identical over 7 bases. Trimming took 8 bases from V and 5 from J; bases not matched to a gene: 8. The CDR3 is 13 residues long. Germline values: CDR1 MDHEN, CDR2 SYDVKM. As DNA, the CDR3 is TGTGCCAGCTCTCGGCAGGGGGTGGAGACCCAGTACTTC. Protein product: CASSRQGVETQYF.

The chain uses TRBV5-5 and TRBJ1-6, with no clear D. Germline values: CDR1 SGHKS, CDR2 YYEKEE (reference sequence). The CDR3 is 17 residues long. Trimming shortened V by 4 bases and J by 0 bases, and 14 bases separated the two germline ends. CDR3 coding DNA: TGTGCCAGCAGCAGTGCAGGAGGCAGCTCCTATAATTCACCCCTCCACTTT. This encodes CASSSAGGSSYNSPLHF.

The chain combines TRBV2 with TRBJ1-6; TRBD1 agrees at 7 bases. V lost 2 bases, J lost 5 bases, and 3 bases stayed unmatched. This CDR3 region has 15 residues. The germline V gene has CDR1 SNHLY and CDR2 FYNNEI. The CDR3 region is CASSERGPDNSPLHF. Written as DNA, the CDR3 is TGTGCCAGCAGTGAAAGGGGGCCAGATAATTCACCCCTCCACTTT. Full variable domain (missing parts from reference TRBV2 and TRBJ1-6): EPEVTQTPSHQVTQMGQEVILRCVPISNHLYFYWYRQILGQKVEFLVSFYNNEISEKSEIFDDQFSVERPDGSNFTLKIRSTKLEDSAMYFCASSERGPDNSPLHFGNGTRLTVT.

The rearrangement joins TRBV5-6 to TRBJ1-1, with a tentative D call TRBD1 (5 bases). Deletions cut 0 bases from V and 12 bases from J, with 9 bases between. CDR1 is SGHDT and CDR2 is YYEEEE in the germline V gene. CDR3 length: 11 amino acids. The CDR3 sequence: CASSLGRGTFF. In nucleotides, the CDR3 is TGTGCCAGCAGCTTGGGTAGGGGTACTTTCTTT.

The rearrangement uses TRBV5-1 and TRBJ2-5; the match to TRBD1 covers 8 bases. V gave up 4 bases and J gave up 1 base; unmatched junction bases: 3. The CDR3 consists of 14 residues. Per germline, CDR1 SGHRS and CDR2 YFSETQ. CDR3 sequence: CASSLTGGQETQYF. The CDR3 nucleotides are TGCGCCAGCAGCCTAACAGGGGGCCAAGAGACCCAGTACTTC.

V gene TRBV7-8 combines with J gene TRBJ2-5; perhaps D is TRBD1 or TRBD2 (5 bases each). The better agreement between TRBJ2-7 and the DNA end casts doubt on the J call. The germline V gene encodes CDR1 SGHVS and CDR2 FQNEAQ. The CDR3 loop spans 17 amino acids. Written as DNA, the CDR3 is TGTGCCAGCAGCCCGAGTCTCCATTGGGACGACCACTACGAGCAGTACTTC. Its translation: CASSPSLHWDDHYEQYF.

About this clone itself: Other DNA sequences in the sample encode the same CDR3. The chain uses TRBV7-6 and TRBJ2-7; D tentatively reads TRBD1 or TRBD2 (5 bases each). V was trimmed by 3 bases and J by 4 bases, leaving 10 bases between them. The CDR3 sequence is 13 residues long. Germline V gene lookup returns CDR1 SGHVS and CDR2 FNYEAQ. The CDR3 region is CASSLGPNYEQYF. Here the CDR3 DNA reads TGTGCCAGCAGCTTGGGACCTAATTACGAGCAGTACTTC.